Listed below are T cell receptor beta chains from one sample, sequenced in a study of T cells after yellow fever vaccination. In TCRdb, the 5' RACE reads were re-called with MiXCR into one record per CDR3 protein. In the table there are about 320,000 distinct CDR3 sequences, over 8.5% of which are singletons. The source was CD4+ T cells sorted from PBMCs, collected 45 days after the yellow fever booster vaccination. These receptor sequences come from a man aged 18 to 29 who received the YFV17D yellow fever vaccine. Each CDR3 is given with its conserved first and last residue. The D gene is left open where the match is weak. Some rows have no size entry. The others give once, few or many, or a class for an expanded clone.

d_gene: NA; v_gene: TRBV11-2; abundance: NA; j_gene: TRBJ1-1; CDR3aa: CASSLALGRTEAFF; CDR3nt: TGTGCCAGCAGCTTAGCCCTAGGAAGAACTGAAGCTTTCTTT
d_gene: TRBD1; v_gene: TRBV6-5; abundance: few; j_gene: TRBJ1-1; CDR3aa: CASNEQGAKGTEAFF; CDR3nt: TGTGCCAGCAATGAACAGGGGGCTAAGGGGACTGAAGCTTTCTTT
d_gene: TRBD2; v_gene: TRBV25-1; abundance: few; j_gene: TRBJ2-1; CDR3aa: CASSRLAGGSQQFF; CDR3nt: TGTGCCAGCAGCAGGCTAGCGGGGGGGTCCCAGCAGTTCTTC
d_gene: NA; v_gene: TRBV11-2; abundance: many; j_gene: TRBJ2-2; CDR3aa: CASSERMGGNTGELFF; CDR3nt: TGTGCCAGCAGCGAAAGGATGGGGGGCAACACCGGGGAGCTGTTTTTT
d_gene: NA; v_gene: TRBV3-1; abundance: NA; j_gene: TRBJ2-7; CDR3aa: CASTLRRDNSYEQYF; CDR3nt: TGTGCCAGCACCTTAAGGCGGGACAACTCCTACGAGCAGTACTTC
d_gene: NA; v_gene: TRBV18; abundance: NA; j_gene: TRBJ1-1; CDR3aa: CASSPSEVQNTEAFF; CDR3nt: TGTGCCAGCTCACCCTCGGAGGTTCAGAACACTGAAGCTTTCTTT
d_gene: NA; v_gene: TRBV6-6; abundance: NA; j_gene: TRBJ1-6; CDR3aa: CASSYSRALDSPLHF; CDR3nt: TGTGCCAGCAGTTACTCCAGGGCTCTCGATTCACCCCTCCACTTT
d_gene: NA; v_gene: TRBV4-3; abundance: many; j_gene: TRBJ1-1; CDR3aa: CASSQDSDRRDTEAFF; CDR3nt: TGCGCCAGCAGCCAAGACTCCGACAGGAGGGACACTGAAGCTTTCTTT
d_gene: NA; v_gene: TRBV9; abundance: NA; j_gene: TRBJ2-3; CDR3aa: CASSVAEDTQYF; CDR3nt: TGTGCCAGCAGCGTAGCGGAGGATACGCAGTATTTT
d_gene: TRBD1; v_gene: TRBV18; abundance: NA; j_gene: TRBJ2-1; CDR3aa: CASSPKRGGSYYNEQFF; CDR3nt: TGTGCCAGCTCACCGAAGAGAGGGGGCAGTTATTACAATGAGCAGTTCTTC
d_gene: NA; v_gene: TRBV3-1; abundance: NA; j_gene: TRBJ1-6; CDR3aa: CASRGQTRSPLHF; CDR3nt: TGTGCCAGCAGGGGACAAACCCGGTCACCCCTCCACTTT
d_gene: TRBD1; v_gene: TRBV2; abundance: NA; j_gene: TRBJ2-4; CDR3aa: CASSPTGGKNIQYF; CDR3nt: TGTGCCAGCAGTCCGACAGGGGGCAAAAACATTCAGTACTTC
d_gene: NA; v_gene: TRBV13; abundance: many; j_gene: TRBJ1-1; CDR3aa: CASSEYGTLNTEAFF; CDR3nt: TGTGCCAGCAGCGAATACGGGACACTGAACACTGAAGCTTTCTTT
d_gene: NA; v_gene: TRBV19; abundance: NA; j_gene: TRBJ1-3; CDR3aa: CASKIYSGNTIYF; CDR3nt: TGTGCCAGTAAGATTTACTCTGGAAACACCATATATTTT
d_gene: NA; v_gene: TRBV27; abundance: few; j_gene: TRBJ2-3; CDR3aa: CASLRTPGADTQYF; CDR3nt: TGTGCCAGCCTTAGGACCCCGGGGGCAGATACGCAGTATTTT
d_gene: TRBD1; v_gene: TRBV7-2; abundance: NA; j_gene: TRBJ1-2; CDR3aa: CASSANRGANYGYTF; CDR3nt: TGTGCCAGCAGCGCCAACAGGGGAGCTAACTATGGCTACACCTTC
d_gene: NA; v_gene: TRBV7-8; abundance: NA; j_gene: TRBJ2-2; CDR3aa: CASSSRSSLNTGELFF; CDR3nt: TGTGCCAGCAGCTCACGGTCATCGCTAAACACCGGGGAGCTGTTTTTT
d_gene: NA; v_gene: TRBV18; abundance: few; j_gene: TRBJ2-1; CDR3aa: CASSPLTRRFTYNEQFF; CDR3nt: TGTGCCAGCTCACCTTTGACTAGGCGGTTCACTTACAATGAGCAGTTCTTC
d_gene: NA; v_gene: TRBV7-9; abundance: few; j_gene: TRBJ1-6; CDR3aa: CASSFSGSPLHF; CDR3nt: TGTGCCAGCAGCTTCTCGGGTTCACCCCTCCACTTT
d_gene: TRBD2; v_gene: TRBV2; abundance: few; j_gene: TRBJ2-4; CDR3aa: CASSGATSGLAKNIQYF; CDR3nt: TGTGCCAGCAGTGGGGCGACTAGCGGTCTAGCCAAAAACATTCAGTACTTC
d_gene: NA; v_gene: TRBV6-1; abundance: NA; j_gene: TRBJ1-2; CDR3aa: CASSRERTYGYTF; CDR3nt: TGTGCCAGCTCCCGAGAACGTACCTATGGCTACACCTTC
d_gene: NA; v_gene: TRBV7-9; abundance: few; j_gene: TRBJ2-3; CDR3aa: CASTGPGRRTDTQYF; CDR3nt: TGTGCCAGCACCGGGCCGGGGAGGAGGACAGATACGCAGTATTTT
d_gene: NA; v_gene: TRBV5-4; abundance: NA; j_gene: TRBJ2-6; CDR3aa: CASSFFGQKNHSGANVLTF; CDR3nt: TGTGCCAGCAGCTTTTTCGGACAGAAGAATCACTCTGGGGCCAACGTCCTGACTTTC
d_gene: TRBD1; v_gene: TRBV3-1; abundance: NA; j_gene: TRBJ1-1; CDR3aa: CASNQGQGLMNTEAFF; CDR3nt: TGTGCCAGCAACCAAGGACAGGGCCTGATGAACACTGAAGCTTTCTTT
d_gene: NA; v_gene: TRBV20-1; abundance: many; j_gene: TRBJ2-5; CDR3aa: CSASGVRAAGETQYF; CDR3nt: TGCAGTGCTAGTGGGGTGCGAGCGGCGGGAGAGACCCAGTACTTC
d_gene: NA; v_gene: TRBV7-2; abundance: few; j_gene: TRBJ1-2; CDR3aa: CASSADPGARGYTF; CDR3nt: TGTGCCAGCAGCGCCGATCCGGGGGCGCGGGGCTACACCTTC
d_gene: NA; v_gene: TRBV10-3; abundance: NA; j_gene: TRBJ2-7; CDR3aa: CAIGFSYEQYF; CDR3nt: TGTGCCATCGGATTCTCCTACGAGCAGTACTTC
d_gene: NA; v_gene: TRBV20-1; abundance: NA; j_gene: TRBJ2-7; CDR3aa: CSARDPQGEPYEQYF; CDR3nt: TGCAGTGCTAGAGATCCGCAGGGTGAACCCTACGAGCAGTACTTC
d_gene: TRBD1; v_gene: TRBV7-9; abundance: many; j_gene: TRBJ2-1; CDR3aa: CASSKGQTQNNEQFF; CDR3nt: TGTGCCAGCAGCAAGGGACAGACCCAAAATAATGAGCAGTTCTTC
d_gene: NA; v_gene: TRBV5-1; abundance: NA; j_gene: TRBJ1-1; CDR3aa: CASSLGRYMNTEAFF; CDR3nt: TGCGCCAGCAGCTTGGGGCGGTACATGAACACTGAAGCTTTCTTT
d_gene: NA; v_gene: TRBV7-2; abundance: few; j_gene: TRBJ2-3; CDR3aa: CASSLAWGPGTDTQYF; CDR3nt: TGTGCCAGCAGCTTAGCGTGGGGACCGGGTACAGATACGCAGTATTTT
d_gene: TRBD2; v_gene: TRBV7-2; abundance: many; j_gene: TRBJ2-1; CDR3aa: CASSWTSSGEQFF; CDR3nt: TGTGCCAGCAGTTGGACTAGCTCGGGGGAGCAGTTCTTC
d_gene: NA; v_gene: TRBV20-1; abundance: NA; j_gene: TRBJ2-4; CDR3aa: CSAYDWALGEHKNIQYF; CDR3nt: TGCAGTGCTTATGACTGGGCGCTAGGCGAGCACAAAAACATTCAGTACTTC
d_gene: NA; v_gene: TRBV11-2; abundance: many; j_gene: TRBJ1-1; CDR3aa: CASSELRESEAFF; CDR3nt: TGTGCCAGCAGTGAGTTGAGGGAATCTGAAGCTTTCTTT
d_gene: NA; v_gene: TRBV6-6; abundance: few; j_gene: TRBJ2-4; CDR3aa: CASSSSIQYF; CDR3nt: TGTGCCAGCAGTTCTAGCATTCAGTACTTC
d_gene: NA; v_gene: TRBV5-6; abundance: few; j_gene: TRBJ1-5; CDR3aa: CASSPGQGKPQHF; CDR3nt: TGTGCCAGCAGCCCGGGGCAAGGGAAGCCCCAGCATTTT
d_gene: NA; v_gene: TRBV5-6; abundance: many; j_gene: TRBJ2-3; CDR3aa: CASSSGRGTDTQYF; CDR3nt: TGTGCCAGCAGCTCCGGACGAGGCACAGATACGCAGTATTTT
d_gene: NA; v_gene: TRBV6-2/TRBV6-3; abundance: NA; j_gene: TRBJ2-3; CDR3aa: CASSYAGVNTDTQYF; CDR3nt: TGTGCCAGCAGTTACGCCGGGGTCAACACAGATACGCAGTATTTT
d_gene: TRBD1; v_gene: TRBV20-1; abundance: few; j_gene: TRBJ1-1; CDR3aa: CSARMGQPNTEAFF; CDR3nt: TGCAGTGCTCGAATGGGACAGCCGAACACTGAAGCTTTCTTT
d_gene: TRBD1; v_gene: TRBV5-6; abundance: NA; j_gene: TRBJ2-3; CDR3aa: CASSASYRGDTQYF; CDR3nt: TGTGCCAGCAGCGCCAGTTACAGGGGGGATACGCAGTATTTT
d_gene: NA; v_gene: TRBV5-1; abundance: NA; j_gene: TRBJ2-7; CDR3aa: CASNPQGGTSYEQYF; CDR3nt: TGCGCCAGCAACCCACAGGGGGGGACTTCCTACGAGCAGTACTTC
d_gene: NA; v_gene: TRBV5-6; abundance: NA; j_gene: TRBJ2-4; CDR3aa: CASSAWAGAPIQYF; CDR3nt: TGTGCCAGCAGCGCTTGGGCCGGAGCCCCCATTCAGTACTTC
d_gene: NA; v_gene: TRBV20-1; abundance: NA; j_gene: TRBJ1-6; CDR3aa: CSASGDSNSPLHF; CDR3nt: TGCAGTGCTAGTGGGGATTCTAATTCACCCCTCCACTTT
d_gene: NA; v_gene: TRBV6-5; abundance: NA; j_gene: TRBJ2-5; CDR3aa: CASRGSQETQYF; CDR3nt: TGTGCCAGTAGGGGATCTCAAGAGACCCAGTACTTC
d_gene: NA; v_gene: TRBV5-6; abundance: NA; j_gene: TRBJ2-3; CDR3aa: CASSLEDTDTQYF; CDR3nt: TGTGCCAGCAGCTTGGAAGACACAGATACGCAGTATTTT
d_gene: TRBD1; v_gene: TRBV5-4; abundance: NA; j_gene: TRBJ2-3; CDR3aa: CASSYYQDRAVTDTQYF; CDR3nt: TGTGCCAGCAGCTATTACCAGGACAGGGCTGTCACAGATACGCAGTATTTT
d_gene: NA; v_gene: TRBV5-1; abundance: NA; j_gene: TRBJ1-5; CDR3aa: CASSLAGVGQPQHF; CDR3nt: TGCGCCAGCAGCTTGGCCGGGGTGGGTCAGCCCCAGCATTTT
d_gene: NA; v_gene: TRBV18; abundance: few; j_gene: TRBJ2-3; CDR3aa: CASSLAVTSTDTQYF; CDR3nt: TGTGCCAGCTCACTTGCGGTGACAAGCACAGATACGCAGTATTTT
d_gene: NA; v_gene: TRBV5-1; abundance: NA; j_gene: TRBJ2-5; CDR3aa: CASSPGPEETQYF; CDR3nt: TGCGCCAGCAGTCCCGGGCCTGAGGAGACCCAGTACTTC
d_gene: NA; v_gene: TRBV6-5; abundance: many; j_gene: TRBJ2-7; CDR3aa: CASRERRGEQYF; CDR3nt: TGTGCCAGCAGGGAGCGGCGGGGCGAGCAGTACTTC
d_gene: NA; v_gene: TRBV5-1; abundance: many; j_gene: TRBJ2-3; CDR3aa: CASRGEGTDTQYF; CDR3nt: TGCGCCAGCAGAGGCGAGGGCACAGATACGCAGTATTTT
d_gene: TRBD2; v_gene: TRBV6-2/TRBV6-3; abundance: NA; j_gene: TRBJ2-5; CDR3aa: CASSTGTSGAGETQYF; CDR3nt: TGTGCCAGCAGTACCGGGACTAGCGGGGCCGGGGAGACCCAGTACTTC